This T cell receptor (beta chain) was obtained from a study of T cells in Graves' hyperthyroidism and ophthalmopathy. The germline CDR1 and CDR2 sequences are MNHGY and SVAAGI. The CDR3 consists of 16 residues. V shed 3 bases and J shed 0 bases, with 14 bases lying between them. Points from the study as a whole: Among thyroid clonotypes expanded above 0.001, most also appeared in blood.

Concerning this clonotype itself: Antigen: not known. This may arise from a read error, as a much more abundant clone is one base away.

RNA transcripts were the template for amplifying TCR beta CDR3 regions. The TCR CDR3 first-round RT-PCR relied on the HTBI primer set. MiXCR, applied by TCRdb to the multiplex PCR reads, yields one record per CDR3 protein. The sample carries about 740,000 distinct CDR3 sequences, about 14% recorded once. The sequencing input was blood. This TCR derives from a woman younger than 30 with Graves' hyperthyroidism. This rearrangement joins TRBV6-9 to TRBJ1-2; D is undetermined. This CDR3 is CASSYTGVSTNYGYTF. The CDR3 DNA sequence: TGTGCCAGCAGTTACACGGGCGTCAGCACTAACTATGGCTACACCTTC.